The rows below give T cell receptor beta chains drawn from one sample of a study of technical replicates of blood from several donors. Only in-frame clones appear in the TCRdb table, and some are missing; sequencing was by immunoSEQ multiplex PCR. The table lists approximately 97,000 clones, roughly 96% of them singletons. Sample: T cells isolated from PBMCs. The receptors were sampled from a human donor in good health. Each CDR3 is given with its conserved first and last residue.

V,CDR3
TRBV9,CASSAGTSTDTQYF
TRBV27,CASSFPGSYGYTF
TRBV6-5,CASSYGGSNTEAFF
TRBV9,CASSGQTSGEKLFF
TRBV19,CASSIYQDAEKLFF
TRBV29-1,CSVGELAGGPSLFF
TRBV6-5,CASSYSIPGYAGYTF
TRBV28,CASSDPGTGGFYGYEQYF
TRBV28,CASSSRSEQYF
TRBV19,CASTRGTSGRALTGELFF
TRBV29-1,CSVATGLTYEQYF
TRBV29-1,CMGQEIGGYTF
TRBV9,CASSEGQGLNTDTQYF
TRBV5-6,CASSWDRGHNEQFF
TRBV27,CASGLGGAAQYF
TRBV5-1,CASSARGNTEAFF
TRBV4-3,CASSFGSQGMNTEAFF
TRBV30,CAWSTGQGYEQYF
TRBV7-9,CASSLEVSRVGGYTF
TRBV9,CASSVAPGLHYEQYF
TRBV29-1,CSVRGQGNTEAFF
TRBV4-1,CASSGGTSGNLEQFF
TRBV6-1,CASSGAGGYTEAFF
TRBV27,CASSRDRDRGNQPQHF
TRBV19,CASSSGQAGFTDTQYF
TRBV5-1,CASSLDLIETDPSGYTF
TRBV6-4,CASRQSPNTEAFF
TRBV27,CASSQPPRGVPTDTQYF
TRBV19,CASSPGTSVNEQYF
TRBV28,CASTWTGDETNYGYTF